Each of the 27 T cell receptor beta chains below was sequenced from the same sample in a study of shared clonotypes between healthy human individuals. Measured with immunoSEQ multiplex PCR; TCRdb has only the in-frame clones, and not every one. The repertoire holds 150,000 to 200,000 clones, 80% to 95% seen once, with more than 0.065% in the top ten. Sequencing was done on a sample of naive CD4+ T cells sorted from blood. Subset specified: CD45RA+ positively selected. The source is a woman aged 25-40 years in good health.

This clone was observed a single time. CDR3 DNA sequence: TGCAGCGTTGAAGATCCGGGGTTTCCCTACGAGCAGTACTTC. As protein: CSVEDPGFPYEQYF. V is TRBV29-1 and J is TRBJ2-7; the D gene is possibly TRBD2 (5 bases). Germline V gene sequence: CDR1 SQVTM, CDR2 ANQGSEA. V was cut by 0 bases and J by 2 bases, with 11 bases left in between. The CDR3 covers 14 residues.

V is TRBV27 and J is TRBJ2-6; D call uncertain. This CDR3 has 16 residues. V was clipped by 2 bases and J by 2 bases, with 10 bases between them. Germline V gene lookup returns CDR1 MNHEY and CDR2 SMNVEV (reference sequence). This CDR3 is CASSLRRPPGANVLTF. The CDR3 nucleotides are TGTGCCAGCAGTTTACGCCGTCCACCTGGGGCCAACGTCCTGACTTTC.

The CDR3 reads CASSLGWGADEQFF. The CDR3 nucleotides are TGTGCCAGCAGCTTAGGATGGGGAGCGGATGAGCAGTTCTTC. The chain carries TRBV5-6 and TRBJ2-1; D perhaps matches TRBD2 (5 bases). This CDR3 has 14 residues. Deletions cut 2 bases from V and 8 bases from J, with 14 bases between. CDR1 and CDR2 (germline): SGHDT, YYEEEE.

The CDR3 region has the DNA TGTGCCAGCTCACCAGGACAGACCTTCTCTGGAAACACCATATATTTT. This translates into CASSPGQTFSGNTIYF. The J gene is TRBJ1-3, the V gene TRBV18; D may be TRBD1 (6 bases). V was cut by 2 bases and J by 0 bases, with 11 bases left in between. This CDR3 has 16 residues. Germline CDR1 reads KGHSH; CDR2 reads LQKENI.

The chain links TRBV7-9 to TRBJ1-1, with 7 bases that match TRBD1. CDR3 length: 12 amino acids. Trimming at V came to 5 bases and at J to 5 bases, leaving 2 bases not matched to a gene. Per germline, CDR1 SEHNR and CDR2 FQNEAQ (reference sequence). The CDR3 DNA follows: TGTGCCAGCAGCCCAGGGGGTACTGAAGCTTTCTTT. Translated, it gives CASSPGGTEAFF.

The CDR3 region is CASSLAGPYSPYSNQPQHF. The DNA for the CDR3 is TGTGCCAGCAGTTTGGCGGGCCCTTACTCACCATATAGCAATCAGCCCCAGCATTTT. The J gene is TRBJ1-5, the V gene TRBV28; D ambiguous. The germline CDR1 and CDR2 sequences are MDHEN and SYDVKM. Trimming removed 3 bases from V and 0 bases from J, with 21 bases in between. This CDR3 is built from 19 residues.

This clone was seen more than once but under ten times. The chain couples TRBV4-1 to TRBJ2-7, with 14 bases that match TRBD2. Germline-derived CDR1 and CDR2 are MGHRA and YSYEKL. The CDR3 totals 15 residues. The junction had 6 bases not matched to a gene; V was cut back by 6 bases and J by 5 bases. The chain's CDR3 is CASRKMGLAGDEQYF. The CDR3 DNA sequence: TGCGCCAGCAGAAAGATGGGACTAGCGGGAGACGAGCAGTACTTC.

This chain links TRBV18 with TRBJ2-6; the D is unclear. The CDR3 runs to 18 residues. Per germline, CDR1 KGHSH and CDR2 LQKENI. V was pared by 0 bases and J by 0 bases, with 12 bases between. The CDR3 DNA sequence: TGTGCCAGCTCACCACCCGTAGATCTTGGCTCTGGGGCCAACGTCCTGACTTTC. Amino acids: CASSPPVDLGSGANVLTF.

The DNA of the CDR3 is TGCGCCAGCAGCTTGGGGGTGGACGGCTACACCTTC. Translated, it gives CASSLGVDGYTF. The genes are TRBV5-1 and TRBJ1-2; D remains unclear. Trimming shortened V by 0 bases and J by 8 bases, and 8 bases separated the two germline ends. This CDR3 region has 12 residues. Germline CDR1 is SGHRS and CDR2 is YFSETQ.

CDR3 in amino acids: CASSLIGRWASRDRTYEQYF. The CDR3 DNA follows: TGTGCCAGCAGTTTAATAGGTAGGTGGGCAAGCCGGGACAGAACCTACGAGCAGTACTTC. This chain joins TRBV28 and TRBJ2-7, with 7 bases that match TRBD1. CDR3 length: 20 amino acids. Germline CDR1 is MDHEN and CDR2 is SYDVKM. V gave up 2 bases and J gave up 2 bases; unmatched junction bases: 21.

This chain links TRBV2 with TRBJ1-3; D unclear. CDR1 SNHLY and CDR2 FYNNEI come from the germline V gene. This CDR3 is 13 amino acids long. Trimming took 2 bases from V and 1 from J, leaving 3 bases between them. CDR3 sequence: CASSERSGNTIYF. CDR3 DNA: TGTGCCAGCAGTGAAAGATCTGGAAACACCATATATTTT.

V usage is TRBV28 and J usage is TRBJ1-2; TRBD1 is a possible D gene (6 bases). This CDR3 has 13 amino acids. In germline, CDR1 is MDHEN, CDR2 SYDVKM. V was trimmed by 5 bases and J by 8 bases, leaving 15 bases between them. The CDR3 sequence is CASSDTGLRGYTF. The CDR3 DNA reads as TGTGCCAGCAGTGATACAGGGTTACGGGGCTACACCTTC.

This chain links TRBV7-8 with TRBJ1-3, with TRBD1 as a possible D gene (6 bases). Trimming pared 5 bases from V and 4 bases from J, leaving 15 bases between. Germline lookup yields CDR1 SGHVS and CDR2 FQNEAQ. CDR3 length: 15 residues. The CDR3 protein is CASSAYRATGNTIYF. The CDR3 coding sequence is TGTGCCAGCAGCGCATACAGGGCGACGGGAAACACCATATATTTT.

The rearrangement joins TRBV28 to TRBJ1-2; D unresolved. Germline V gene data show CDR1 as MDHEN and CDR2 as SYDVKM. The length of the CDR3 is 15 residues. V lost 3 bases and J 6 bases, leaving 17 bases between the germline ends. The CDR3 bases are TGTGCCAGCAGTTTCCGTGGACGGAGACCCGATGGCTACACCTTC. It is translated as CASSFRGRRPDGYTF.

This clone was counted once. The V and J genes are TRBV6-5 and TRBJ2-2; 7 bases are shared with TRBD1. There are 14 residues in the CDR3. J gave up 6 bases and V 1 base, and 2 bases lay outside the gene matches. Germline V gene lookup returns CDR1 MNHEY and CDR2 SVGAGI. This chain's CDR3 is CASSYFQGAGELFF. For the CDR3, the DNA is TGTGCCAGCAGTTACTTTCAGGGGGCCGGGGAGCTGTTTTTT.

The DNA for the CDR3 is TGTGCCAGCAGGGACACGGGGAGATTGAACACTGAAGCTTTCTTT. This sequence encodes CASRDTGRLNTEAFF. The V and J genes are TRBV2 and TRBJ1-1, with D maybe TRBD1 (5 bases). Per germline, CDR1 SNHLY and CDR2 FYNNEI. Deletions cut 6 bases from V and 0 bases from J, with 14 bases between. The CDR3 is 15 residues long.

This clone has a handful of counts. The rearrangement links TRBV5-1 to TRBJ2-7, with TRBD2 matching over 10 bases. V trimming: 5 bases; J trimming: 4 bases; junction bases outside the gene matches: 9. The CDR3 sequence is 15 residues long. In germline, CDR1 is SGHRS, CDR2 YFSETQ. CDR3 coding DNA: TGCGCCAGCAGGTCAACGGGTAGCGGGAGGTACGAGCAGTACTTC. Translating gives CASRSTGSGRYEQYF.

The gene calls are TRBV5-4 and TRBJ1-4; D may be TRBD1 (5 bases). The CDR3 sequence is 16 residues long. Germline lookup yields CDR1 SGHNT and CDR2 YYREEE (reference sequence). V gave up 4 bases and J gave up 0 bases, with 13 bases separating them. CDR3 sequence: CASSGRDGTTNEKLFF. The CDR3 region has the DNA TGTGCCAGCAGCGGGCGGGACGGTACAACTAATGAAAAACTGTTTTTT.

The chain combines TRBV7-2 with TRBJ2-7; TRBD1 matches at 9 bases. This CDR3 has 17 amino acids. Germline trimming cut 1 base from V and 2 bases from J; bases unmatched to any gene: 9. The germline CDR1 and CDR2 sequences are SGHTA and FQGNSA. The CDR3 DNA sequence: TGTGCCAGCAGCTTAGTCGGGACAGGGATTCGGGCCTACGAGCAGTACTTC. Translating it yields CASSLVGTGIRAYEQYF.

The V gene is TRBV16, the J gene TRBJ1-5; the match to TRBD1 covers 8 bases. The germline V gene has CDR1 KGHSY and CDR2 FQNENV. The length of the CDR3 is 20 residues. The ends lost 0 bases at V and 6 bases at J; junction bases unmatched: 19. The CDR3 region has the DNA TGTGCCAGCAGCCAATCAGGGCGTGGGCAGGGGGCGTTCTCTGGTCAGCCCCAGCATTTT. Translating gives CASSQSGRGQGAFSGQPQHF.

The genes are TRBV19 and TRBJ1-5; possibly TRBD1 for D (6 bases). The CDR3 runs to 13 residues. The germline CDR1 and CDR2 sequences are LNHDA and SQIVND (reference sequence). Trimming cost V 8 bases and J 0 bases, with 8 bases left between them. In nucleotides, the CDR3 is TGTGCCAGTGGACAGAATAGCAATCAGCCCCAGCATTTT. It encodes CASGQNSNQPQHF.

In this sample, this clone turned up once. The genes are TRBV28 and TRBJ2-5; the D gene is possibly TRBD1 (5 bases). The J call is doubtful: the DNA matches TRBJ2-7 better. The germline V gene encodes CDR1 MDHEN and CDR2 SYDVKM. This CDR3 region has 15 residues. CDR3 in DNA: TGTGCCAGCAGTTCCCCAGGGCGGCTAGACTACGAGCAGTACTTC. Protein sequence: CASSSPGRLDYEQYF.

The gene calls are TRBV10-3 and TRBJ2-5, with D uncertain. The J call may be in error: the DNA end matches TRBJ2-7 better. Germline loops: CDR1 ENHRY, CDR2 SYGVKD. CDR3 length: 13 residues. The CDR3 reads CAISDRAAYEQYF. DNA of the CDR3: TGTGCCATCAGTGATCGCGCAGCCTACGAGCAGTACTTC.

The chain uses TRBV27 and TRBJ2-7; unclear D gene. The V gene lost 6 bases and the J gene lost 0 bases, with 18 bases spanning the gap. The CDR3 spans 16 residues. Per germline, CDR1 MNHEY and CDR2 SMNVEV (reference sequence). The CDR3 loop reads CASRGPGHGSSYEQYF. The CDR3 nucleotides are TGTGCCAGCAGAGGGCCCGGTCACGGAAGCTCCTACGAGCAGTACTTC.

The chain has TRBV18 and TRBJ1-1; weak D call: TRBD1 (6 bases). Looked up from germline, CDR1 is KGHSH and CDR2 is LQKENI. The V and J ends lost 5 bases and 5 bases respectively, with 21 bases between them. The CDR3 extends over 16 amino acids. The CDR3 spells CASSTTPRGGGTEAFF. The CDR3, as DNA: TGTGCCAGCTCAACCACCCCCCGCGGAGGGGGGACTGAAGCTTTCTTT.

The chain carries TRBV5-1 and TRBJ1-2, with TRBD1 matching 7 bases. Trimming took 4 bases from V and 7 from J; bases not matched to a gene: 13. This CDR3 is built from 15 residues. Germline values: CDR1 SGHRS, CDR2 YFSETQ. The CDR3 bases are TGCGCCAGCAGCCGAGGGGGCAGAACCTATGTTGGCTACACCTTC. This translates into CASSRGGRTYVGYTF.

The gene calls are TRBV5-1 and TRBJ2-7; weak D call: TRBD1 (7 bases). Germline-derived CDR1 and CDR2 are SGHRS and YFSETQ. CDR3 length: 14 residues. Trimming took 2 bases from V and 3 from J, leaving 12 bases between them. In DNA, the CDR3 is TGCGCCAGCAGCTTACGACAGGGACTCTACGAGCAGTACTTC. Translation gives CASSLRQGLYEQYF.